This TCR beta chain was identified during a study of blood T cell repertoires in COVID-19. TCRdb's table, derived via immunoSEQ multiplex PCR, lists solely in-frame clones and lacks some. Of around 59,000 clones listed, almost 90% are singletons. This CDR3 spans 15 amino acids. Germline assignment: CDR1 SQVTM and CDR2 ANQGSEA. Trimming removed 0 bases from V and 3 bases from J, with 14 bases in between. V is TRBV29-1 and J is TRBJ1-2, with D perhaps TRBD1 (6 bases). This clonotype was sampled from a man between 60 and 75 years old with acute or convalescent COVID-19. Sequencing used peripheral blood. CDR3 sequence reads: CSVEDELTGYYGYTF. The CDR3 region has the DNA TGCAGCGTTGAAGACGAACTGACAGGCTACTATGGCTACACCTTC.